The sequence of this T cell receptor (beta chain) was determined in a study of CD8+CD57+ T cells in acquired aplastic anemia. Before being chosen for sequencing, patients had shown CD8+CD57+ cell expansion by flow cytometry. This clonotype was counted many times. Its matching antigen is unknown. Genomic DNA acted as the template from which TCR beta VDJ combination and CDR3 sequence profiling were carried out. Each CDR3 protein is one row after TCRdb ran MiXCR on the reads. The data contain approximately 470,000 distinct CDR3 sequences, under 40% of them singletons. Findings and caveats of the study: The study found no significant CD8+ Simpson's diversity difference between patients and controls.

This CDR3 has 12 amino acids. Trimming at V came to 5 bases and at J to 3 bases, leaving 2 bases not matched to a gene. Germline V lookup: CDR1 SQVTM, CDR2 ANQGSEA. This receptor was obtained from a human donor with aplastic anemia. Material for sequencing was sorted CD4+, CD8+, or CD8+CD57+ T cells (not recorded which) from PBMCs. The chain recombines TRBV29-1 with TRBJ1-2, with 8 positions matching TRBD1. The CDR3 protein is CSVRQGHYGYTF. The CDR3, as DNA: TGCAGCGTTCGACAGGGGCACTATGGCTACACCTTC.